The following is a TCR beta chain sequence with its context. The source of the sample is a study of neoadjuvant anti-PD-1 for oral cavity cancer. These newly diagnosed stage II-IVA oral cavity squamous cell carcinoma patients had no prior systemic or radiation treatment. This CDR3 is 13 amino acids long. V shed 3 bases and J shed 0 bases, with 5 bases lying between them. From germline, CDR1 is SGHTA and CDR2 FQGNSA. PBMC libraries mostly used about 490 ng of input genomic DNA, with six replicates per sample. Only in-frame clones appear in the TCRdb table, and some are missing; sequencing was by immunoSEQ multiplex PCR. Here the sample spans 60,000 to 75,000 clones, around 80% being singletons.

The chain is built from TRBV7-2 and TRBJ1-2; D gene unclear. The TCR comes from a person aged 40 to 85 with oral cavity squamous cell carcinoma. The sequenced sample was PBMCs, obtained before nivolumab (anti-PD-1) treatment. This CDR3 reads CASSLEANYGYTF. As DNA, the CDR3 is TGTGCCAGCAGCTTGGAGGCTAACTATGGCTACACCTTC.